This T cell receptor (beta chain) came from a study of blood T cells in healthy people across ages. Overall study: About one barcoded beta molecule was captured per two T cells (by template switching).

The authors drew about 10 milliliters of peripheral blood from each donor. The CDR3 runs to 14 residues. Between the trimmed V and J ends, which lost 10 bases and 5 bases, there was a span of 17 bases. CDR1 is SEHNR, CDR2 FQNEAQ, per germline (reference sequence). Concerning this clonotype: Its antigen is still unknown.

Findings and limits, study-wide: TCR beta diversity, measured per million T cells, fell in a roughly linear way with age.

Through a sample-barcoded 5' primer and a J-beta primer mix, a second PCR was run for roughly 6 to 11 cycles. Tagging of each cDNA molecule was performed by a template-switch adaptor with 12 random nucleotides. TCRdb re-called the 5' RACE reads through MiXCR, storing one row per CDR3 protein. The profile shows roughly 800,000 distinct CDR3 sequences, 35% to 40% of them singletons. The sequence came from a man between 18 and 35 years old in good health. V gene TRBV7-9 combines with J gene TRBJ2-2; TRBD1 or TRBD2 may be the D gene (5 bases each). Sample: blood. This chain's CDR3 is CAMEVGTGTGELFF. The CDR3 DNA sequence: TGTGCCATGGAGGTTGGGACCGGGACCGGGGAGCTGTTTTTT. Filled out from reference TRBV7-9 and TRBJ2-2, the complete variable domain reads DTGVSQNPRHKITKRGQNVTFRCDPISEHNRLYWYRQTLGQGPEFLTYFQNEAQLEKSRLLSDRFSAERPKGSFSTLEIQRTEQGDSAMYLCAMEVGTGTGELFFGEGSRLTVL.